The 20 T cell receptor beta chains presented below share a single source sample, sequenced in a study of cytomegalovirus exposure and HLA in healthy donors. PCR was performed using 60 Vbeta and 13 Jbeta primers. Profiling relied on immunoSEQ multiplex PCR, and the TCRdb table lists in-frame clones only, not all of them. The data contain 200,000 or so clones, roughly 87% of them singletons. The specimen sequenced was PBMCs. Receptors were obtained from a girl in the first two years of life in good health and CMV-seronegative.

The genes are TRBV6-6 and TRBJ2-7; tentative D call: TRBD2 (5 bases). Germline V gives CDR1 MNHNY, CDR2 SVGAGI (reference sequence). This CDR3 has 14 residues. Trimming removed 5 bases from V and 6 bases from J, with 17 bases in between. Written as DNA, the CDR3 is TGTGCCAGCAGTCACGACCCCGGAGGCGCCGAGCAGTACTTC. Translation: CASSHDPGGAEQYF.

The rearrangement uses TRBV15 and TRBJ2-3; no clear D gene. Germline V CDR1 and CDR2: LNHNV, YYDKDF (reference sequence). V gave up 1 base and J gave up 0 bases, with 14 bases separating them. This CDR3 is 17 amino acids long. The DNA for the CDR3 is TGTGCCACCAGCAGAGTTTCATGGGCGTCTAGCACAGATACGCAGTATTTT. It specifies CATSRVSWASSTDTQYF. The entire variable domain, with the rest obtained from reference TRBV15 and TRBJ2-3, is as follows: DAMVIQNPRYQVTQFGKPVTLSCSQTLNHNVMYWYQQKSSQAPKLLFHYYDKDFNNEADTPDNFQSRRPNTSFCFLDIRSPGLGDTAMYLCATSRVSWASSTDTQYFGPGTRLTVL.

This chain connects TRBV6-5 to TRBJ1-2; possibly TRBD1 for D (5 bases). Looked up from germline, CDR1 is MNHEY and CDR2 is SVGAGI. The length of the CDR3 is 14 residues. V lost 2 bases, J lost 2 bases, and 9 bases lay in between. As DNA, the CDR3 is TGTGCCAGCAGTTACGGGGAGGGGAACTATGGCTACACCTTC. Protein: CASSYGEGNYGYTF.

The chain employs TRBV27 and TRBJ2-5, with 9 bases matching TRBD2. The DNA matches TRBJ2-7 better at its end, which makes the J call doubtful. Per the germline V gene, CDR1 is MNHEY and CDR2 is SMNVEV (reference sequence). This CDR3 has 18 residues. The chain's CDR3 is CASIPGGGAGVSDDEQYF. Written as DNA, the CDR3 is TGTGCCAGCATTCCGGGCGGGGGGGCCGGCGTGAGCGATGACGAGCAGTACTTC.

V usage is TRBV11-3 and J usage is TRBJ2-3, with D maybe TRBD2 (7 bases). CDR1 and CDR2 from the germline V gene are SGHNT and YENEEA. V lost 7 bases to trimming and J lost 2 bases, with 19 bases between them. CDR3 length equals 16 residues. As DNA, the CDR3 is TGTGCCAGCAAAGGGAGCGGGACAAATTACACAGATACGCAGTATTTT. This codes for CASKGSGTNYTDTQYF.

The V gene is TRBV19, the J gene TRBJ1-2; 10 nucleotides match TRBD1. The J segment lost 3 bases and the V segment lost 3 bases, leaving 1 base of the junction unmatched. The germline gives CDR1 LNHDA, CDR2 SQIVND (reference sequence). The CDR3 spans 14 residues. In nucleotides, the CDR3 is TGTGCCAGTAGTATTGACAGGGGGCACTATGGCTACACCTTC. It codes for CASSIDRGHYGYTF.

The rearrangement links TRBV4-1 to TRBJ2-3; 7 bases match TRBD2. The CDR3 is 16 amino acids. CDR1 is MGHRA, CDR2 YSYEKL, per germline. J lost 2 bases, V lost 1 base, and 6 bases had no gene match. As DNA, the CDR3 is TGCGCCAGCAGCCAAGGATTGCGGGAGCCCACAGATACGCAGTATTTT. Translating gives CASSQGLREPTDTQYF.

The CDR3 DNA follows: TGTGCCATCCTGCGGTCTACCACAGATACGCAGTATTTT. Residues: CAILRSTTDTQYF. J is TRBJ2-3 and V is TRBV10-3; unclear D gene. Germline V gene lookup returns CDR1 ENHRY and CDR2 SYGVKD. V was cut by 8 bases and J by 2 bases, with 11 bases left in between. The CDR3 spans 13 residues.

This clone was counted only a few times. The chain links TRBV30 to TRBJ1-1, with D uncertain. Trimming shortened V by 1 base and J by 3 bases, and 15 bases separated the two germline ends. This CDR3 spans 15 amino acids. Per germline, CDR1 GTSNPN and CDR2 SVGIG (reference sequence). The CDR3 nucleotides read TGTGCCTGGAGTGAATTCCCCGGCGGGGACACTGAAGCTTTCTTT. Residues: CAWSEFPGGDTEAFF.

This chain joins TRBV13 and TRBJ2-5; TRBD1 matches 7 bases. With the DNA end fitting TRBJ2-7 better, the J assignment may be wrong. This CDR3 has 16 residues. From germline, CDR1 is PRHDT and CDR2 FYEKMQ (reference sequence). CDR3 nucleotides: TGTGCCAGCAGCTTACGAACCGGGACAGTGGTTTACGAGCAGTACTTC. Its translation is CASSLRTGTVVYEQYF.

The DNA of the CDR3 is TGTGCCAGTGGACAGGGAATCTCTGAAGCTTTCTTT. The encoded protein is CASGQGISEAFF. The chain carries TRBV19 and TRBJ1-1, with TRBD1 matching 8 bases. Germline V gene lookup returns CDR1 LNHDA and CDR2 SQIVND (reference sequence). J was trimmed by 6 bases and V by 8 bases; bases with no gene match: 5. This CDR3 is built from 12 residues.

This chain uses TRBV5-4 with TRBJ2-5; possibly TRBD1 for D (6 bases). This CDR3 comprises 13 residues. In germline, CDR1 is SGHNT, CDR2 YYREEE (reference sequence). With 4 bases removed from V and 4 bases from J, the gap between germline ends came to 11 bases. CDR3 region: CASSGTDRETQYF. CDR3 DNA: TGTGCCAGCAGCGGGACGGACAGAGAGACCCAGTACTTC.

This clone was seen a handful of times. The V call is TRBV9, the J call TRBJ2-1, with 13 bases aligning to TRBD2. Germline trimming cut 0 bases from V and 5 bases from J; bases unmatched to any gene: 2. The CDR3 runs 16 residues. Germline CDR1 is SGDLS and CDR2 is YYNGEE. CDR3 sequence reads: CASSVVGLAGNNEQFF. CDR3 coding DNA: TGTGCCAGCAGCGTAGTGGGACTAGCGGGGAACAATGAGCAGTTCTTC. The full variable domain, completed using reference TRBV9 and TRBJ2-1, is DSGVTQTPKHLITATGQRVTLRCSPRSGDLSVYWYQQSLDQGLQFLIQYYNGEERAKGNILERFSAQQFPDLHSELNLSSLELGDSALYFCASSVVGLAGNNEQFFGPGTRLTVL.

This chain uses TRBV10-3 with TRBJ1-2, with D unresolved. Germline assignment: CDR1 ENHRY and CDR2 SYGVKD. The V gene lost 0 bases and the J gene lost 7 bases, with 6 bases spanning the gap. The CDR3 is 12 residues long. The CDR3 is CAISESRGGYTF. Written as DNA, the CDR3 is TGTGCCATCAGTGAGTCCCGAGGTGGCTACACCTTC.

The chain uses TRBV5-5 and TRBJ1-4; TRBD1 agrees at 7 bases. In germline, CDR1 is SGHKS, CDR2 YYEKEE (reference sequence). Losses at the gene ends were 4 bases for V and 0 bases for J; bases not matched to a gene: 6. There are 16 residues in the CDR3. In nucleotides, the CDR3 is TGTGCCAGCAGCATCTGGACAGGCCCAACTAATGAAAAACTGTTTTTT. Encoded protein: CASSIWTGPTNEKLFF.

This chain links TRBV9 with TRBJ1-4, with D maybe TRBD1 (6 bases). V lost 3 bases to trimming and J lost 4 bases, with 13 bases between them. This CDR3 is 15 amino acids long. Germline loops: CDR1 SGDLS, CDR2 YYNGEE. The CDR3 DNA sequence: TGTGCCAGCAGCGAGGGTCAGGGGATTAATGAAAAACTGTTTTTT. Protein product: CASSEGQGINEKLFF.

The rearrangement links TRBV7-3 to TRBJ2-7, with TRBD2 matching over 15 bases. The CDR3 has 19 amino acids. V was clipped by 2 bases and J by 0 bases; unmatched bases: 8. Germline CDR1 is SGHTA and CDR2 is FQGTGA. The CDR3 protein is CASSLWGLAGGPSSYEQYF. CDR3 DNA sequence: TGTGCCAGCAGCTTATGGGGACTAGCGGGAGGACCGAGCTCCTACGAGCAGTACTTC.

This clone was counted between two and nine times. Other nucleotide sequences from this sample produce the same CDR3. This sequence joins TRBV9 and TRBJ2-7, with TRBD1 matching 10 bases. This CDR3 has 17 residues. The V segment lost 0 bases and the J segment 3 bases; nucleotides outside the gene matches: 9. The germline V gene has CDR1 SGDLS and CDR2 YYNGEE. CDR3 protein: CASSVAGGTGEDYEQYF. The CDR3 DNA reads as TGTGCCAGCAGCGTAGCAGGCGGGACAGGGGAGGACTACGAGCAGTACTTC.

This rearrangement joins TRBV27 to TRBJ1-5; TRBD1 matches at 7 bases. CDR3 length equals 15 residues. The germline V gene encodes CDR1 MNHEY and CDR2 SMNVEV (reference sequence). Trimming took 2 bases from V and 2 from J; bases not matched to a gene: 3. The CDR3 nucleotides are TGTGCCAGCAGTTTACGAGGACAGGGCAATCAGCCCCAGCATTTT. Amino acids: CASSLRGQGNQPQHF.

This clone was detected once. This chain links TRBV4-3 with TRBJ2-3, with D tentatively TRBD2 (5 bases). Germline-derived CDR1 and CDR2 are LGHNA and YSLEER. The V and J ends lost 3 bases and 2 bases respectively, with 18 bases between them. There are 17 residues in the CDR3. Here the CDR3 reads CASSQDLPPGSTDTQYF. CDR3 nucleotides: TGCGCCAGCAGCCAGGACCTTCCCCCGGGATCCACAGATACGCAGTATTTT.